This T cell receptor (beta chain) was sequenced for a study of T-cell reconstitution after alpha-beta-depleted transplantation in children. Study-wide findings and caveats: Reportedly, only several hundred clones from non-depleted graft cells drove alpha-beta T-cell counts at about two months. At one year after transplant, newly produced T cells mostly accounted for T-cell counts and diversity. Diversity of TCRbeta at day 60 was high in some patients, arising from surviving recipient T cells and thymic progenitors.

CDR3 length equals 14 residues. V was trimmed by 6 bases and J by 7 bases, leaving 15 bases between them. CDR1 and CDR2 from the germline V gene are ENHRY and SYGVKD. About this clonotype itself: Its antigen is undetermined.

Unique molecular identifiers were incorporated into the prepared TCRbeta library. Via MiXCR, TCRdb re-called the PCR reads, giving one row per CDR3 protein. The data show fewer than 550,000 distinct CDR3 sequences, with around 15% seen just once and roughly 29% held by the top ten. The J gene is TRBJ1-4, the V gene TRBV10-3; D is ambiguous. Material: PBMCs, mostly from graft donor cells, obtained 360 days after TCRalphabeta/CD19-depleted stem cell transplant. The sequence was obtained from a boy younger than two who had a stem cell transplant for Wiskott-Aldrich syndrome, so the T cells may come from the graft donor. CDR3 region: CAIRSGEGGEKLFF. The DNA for the CDR3 is TGTGCCATCAGGAGCGGGGAAGGAGGTGAAAAACTGTTTTTT.